A single sample is the source of the 23 T cell receptor beta chains below, sequenced in a study of cytomegalovirus exposure and HLA in healthy donors. PCR involved 60 Vbeta and 13 Jbeta primers. Assay used: immunoSEQ multiplex PCR; TCRdb lists only in-frame clones, some missing. The sample comprises 120,000 to 150,000 clones, 72% of which are singletons, and 2.1% rests with the top ten. Sequenced sample: PBMCs. The receptors were sampled from a man between 40 and 49 years old in good health and CMV-seronegative.

The chain couples TRBV7-6 to TRBJ2-2; 8 bases agree with TRBD2. The germline gives CDR1 SGHVS, CDR2 FNYEAQ. CDR3 size: 15 residues. Trimming cost V 7 bases and J 3 bases; bases outside gene matches: 7. The CDR3 spells CASTAGGLYTGELFF. The CDR3 region has the DNA TGTGCCAGCACCGCGGGGGGTTTGTACACCGGGGAGCTGTTTTTT.

The CDR3 nucleotides read TGTGCCAGCAGCTCACCCGGAGGGGAGGGTCGTTATGGCTACACCTTC. It encodes CASSSPGGEGRYGYTF. This chain uses TRBV7-9 with TRBJ1-2; a weak D match, TRBD1 (5 bases). The CDR3 runs to 16 residues. The V gene lost 4 bases and the J gene lost 5 bases, with 20 bases spanning the gap. Germline V gene sequence: CDR1 SEHNR, CDR2 FQNEAQ (reference sequence).

The gene calls are TRBV5-1 and TRBJ2-5; 11 bases are a match to TRBD2. Trimming removed 0 bases from V and 5 bases from J; junction bases left unmatched: 9. CDR1 is SGHRS, CDR2 YFSETQ, per germline. The CDR3 is made up of 17 amino acids. DNA of the CDR3: TGCGCCAGCAGCTTGGGGGTAGCGGGGGGGACCATGGAGACCCAGTACTTC. It translates to CASSLGVAGGTMETQYF.

The CDR3 spells CAISESTGGDQPQHF. CDR3 sequence (DNA): TGTGCCATCAGTGAGTCGACAGGGGGGGATCAGCCCCAGCATTTT. The chain employs TRBV10-3 and TRBJ1-5; TRBD1 matches 9 bases. CDR3 size: 15 residues. V lost 0 bases to trimming and J lost 5 bases; unmatched junction nucleotides: 2. Per the germline V gene, CDR1 is ENHRY and CDR2 is SYGVKD.

The chain uses TRBV28 and TRBJ1-3, with D possibly being TRBD1 (5 bases). CDR1 is MDHEN and CDR2 is SYDVKM in the germline V gene. The CDR3 is made up of 14 amino acids. Deletions cut 8 bases from V and 0 bases from J, with 11 bases between. DNA for the CDR3: TGTGCCAGCGGTGACAGAACCTCTGGAAACACCATATATTTT. Translated: CASGDRTSGNTIYF.

V and J are TRBV5-1 and TRBJ2-6; 9 bases are a match to TRBD1. Germline CDR1 SGHRS, CDR2 YFSETQ. Unmatched junction bases numbered 8, after V lost 4 bases and J lost 0 bases. The CDR3 extends over 18 amino acids. The CDR3 nucleotides read TGCGCCAGCAGCGCTGGGGACAGGGCACGCTCTGGGGCCAACGTCCTGACTTTC. It specifies CASSAGDRARSGANVLTF.

This clone was seen only a few times. The V call is TRBV6-5, the J call TRBJ2-5; TRBD2 matches at 9 bases. J lost 5 bases, V lost 5 bases, and 3 bases had no gene match. Germline CDR1 is MNHEY and CDR2 is SVGAGI. The CDR3 totals 13 residues. The CDR3 DNA sequence: TGTGCCAGCAGTCGAGGACTAGCGGAGACCCAGTACTTC. Residues: CASSRGLAETQYF.

Notes on this clone: The DNA is omitted, as the CDR3 cannot be located on it reliably, and the CDR3 follows TCRdb's listing. The V call is TRBV5-1, the J call TRBJ1-2. 16 amino acids form the CDR3, both terminal residues included. Germline CDR1 SGHRS, CDR2 YFSETQ. CDR3: CASSLFFGGLRDGYTF.

This clone was seen a handful of times. The chain joins TRBV27 to TRBJ2-7; TRBD2 matches 12 bases. Germline assignment: CDR1 MNHEY and CDR2 SMNVEV (reference sequence). The CDR3 totals 16 residues. Trimming at V came to 5 bases and at J to 1 base, leaving 6 bases not matched to a gene. In DNA, the CDR3 is TGTGCCAGCAGTATACTAGGGACTAGCGGGTCCTACGAGCAGTACTTC. Its protein is CASSILGTSGSYEQYF.

CDR3 sequence: CASSHWTSGKDEQFF. For the CDR3, the DNA is TGTGCCAGCAGCCACTGGACTAGCGGGAAGGATGAGCAGTTCTTC. This chain links TRBV5-4 with TRBJ2-1; 12 bases line up with TRBD2. The J segment lost 8 bases and the V segment lost 4 bases, leaving 7 bases of the junction unmatched. Germline loops: CDR1 SGHNT, CDR2 YYREEE (reference sequence). The CDR3 has 15 amino acids.

V gene TRBV6-1 combines with J gene TRBJ1-1, with 7 bases matching TRBD1. The CDR3 covers 13 residues. With V trimmed by 7 bases and J by 4 bases, 6 bases remained unmatched. The germline gives CDR1 MNHNS, CDR2 SASEGT. The CDR3 nucleotides are TGTGCCAGCATCCCGCGGGACAGCACTGAAGCTTTCTTT. Its translation: CASIPRDSTEAFF.

The chain recombines TRBV28 with TRBJ1-4; TRBD1 aligns across 10 bases. V shed 8 bases and J 10 bases; nucleotides not matched to a gene: 7. Germline V gene data show CDR1 as MDHEN and CDR2 as SYDVKM. The CDR3 has 13 amino acids. The CDR3 nucleotides are TGTGCCAGCTGGGACAGGGGACTCGGAAAACTGTTTTTT. This gives the protein CASWDRGLGKLFF. Filled out from reference TRBV28 and TRBJ1-4, the complete variable domain reads DVKVTQSSRYLVKRTGEKVFLECVQDMDHENMFWYRQDPGLGLRLIYFSYDVKMKEKGDIPEGYSVSREKKERFSLILESASTNQTSMYLCASWDRGLGKLFFGSGTQLSVL.

The V and J genes are TRBV5-4 and TRBJ1-1; unclear D gene. This CDR3 comprises 14 residues. Between the trimmed V and J ends, which lost 0 bases and 1 base, there was a span of 7 bases. CDR1 and CDR2 (germline): SGHNT, YYREEE (reference sequence). The CDR3 DNA follows: TGTGCCAGCAGCTTGGTAGGGAGGAACACTGAAGCTTTCTTT. Amino acids: CASSLVGRNTEAFF.

The V and J genes are TRBV7-2 and TRBJ1-5; D gene uncertain. Between the trimmed V and J ends, which lost 2 bases and 6 bases, there was a span of 8 bases. CDR3 size: 13 residues. Germline V gene sequence: CDR1 SGHTA, CDR2 FQGNSA. The CDR3 sequence: CASSLLVGQPQHF. For the CDR3, the DNA is TGTGCCAGCAGCTTACTCGTCGGTCAGCCCCAGCATTTT.

V usage is TRBV30 and J usage is TRBJ1-6; perhaps TRBD1 as D (6 bases). In germline, CDR1 is GTSNPN, CDR2 SVGIG (reference sequence). The CDR3 loop spans 13 amino acids. Trimming stripped 0 bases from V and 7 bases from J, with 7 bases between. CDR3 in amino acids: CAWSVRGNSPLHF. As DNA, the CDR3 is TGTGCCTGGAGTGTAAGGGGGAATTCACCCCTCCACTTT.

This clone appeared a single time. The chain links TRBV2 to TRBJ2-3, with a weak D call TRBD1 (6 bases). The V end was cut by 7 bases, the J end by 2 bases, with 19 bases between. Germline V gene sequence: CDR1 SNHLY, CDR2 FYNNEI. CDR3 length: 16 amino acids. The CDR3 is CASKKTGTNYTDTQYF. The CDR3 nucleotides are TGTGCCAGCAAAAAAACCGGGACAAACTACACAGATACGCAGTATTTT.

For the CDR3, the DNA is TGCGCCAGCAGCGGGATTGGGACAGGGGAAAAGGGAGGTCGGGGCTACACCTTC. Translating it yields CASSGIGTGEKGGRGYTF. The chain is built from TRBV4-1 and TRBJ1-2; 10 nucleotides align to TRBD1. CDR3 length: 18 amino acids. Trimming at V came to 5 bases and at J to 8 bases, leaving 20 bases not matched to a gene. The germline V gene has CDR1 MGHRA and CDR2 YSYEKL.

This chain connects TRBV5-1 to TRBJ2-2, with 9 nucleotides matching TRBD1. V shed 6 bases and J 4 bases; nucleotides not matched to a gene: 4. This CDR3 contains 14 residues. The germline V gene encodes CDR1 SGHRS and CDR2 YFSETQ. The CDR3 DNA is TGCGCCAGCAAAACAGGGGGCCTCACCGGGGAGCTGTTTTTT. Protein: CASKTGGLTGELFF.

J is TRBJ1-5 and V is TRBV7-9, with 9 bases that match TRBD1. Germline V gives CDR1 SEHNR, CDR2 FQNEAQ (reference sequence). The CDR3 is 16 residues long. V lost 7 bases, J lost 3 bases, and 10 bases stayed unmatched. The CDR3 DNA reads as TGTGCCAGCACCCTAGGGACAGGGAATAACAATCAGCCCCAGCATTTT. Protein product: CASTLGTGNNNQPQHF.

This clone was recorded a few times. The V call is TRBV5-1, the J call TRBJ2-1; 8 bases line up with TRBD2. V trimming: 2 bases; J trimming: 3 bases; junction bases outside the gene matches: 10. In germline, CDR1 is SGHRS, CDR2 YFSETQ. The CDR3 totals 17 residues. CDR3 loop: CASSFYRAGGSYNEQFF. For the CDR3, the DNA is TGCGCCAGCAGCTTTTATCGTGCGGGGGGAAGCTACAATGAGCAGTTCTTC.

This clone was observed a handful of times. The genes are TRBV4-3 and TRBJ2-6, with TRBD1 as a possible D gene (5 bases). Trimming cost V 6 bases and J 0 bases, with 18 bases left between them. The CDR3 is made up of 18 amino acids. Germline V CDR1 and CDR2: LGHNA, YSLEER. CDR3 loop: CASSESGSSGSGANVLTF. CDR3 DNA: TGCGCCAGCAGTGAGTCAGGGTCCTCAGGCTCTGGGGCCAACGTCCTGACTTTC.

V is TRBV5-1 and J is TRBJ2-6; possibly TRBD1 for D (5 bases). Trimming removed 2 bases at V and 1 base at J, with 22 bases between. The germline gives CDR1 SGHRS, CDR2 YFSETQ. This CDR3 is 20 amino acids long. DNA for the CDR3: TGCGCCAGCAGCTTTCTGTCCAGGGCTGGGGAACGGTCTGGGGCCAACGTCCTGACTTTC. It yields the protein CASSFLSRAGERSGANVLTF.

The chain joins TRBV11-2 to TRBJ2-1; no clear D gene. Looked up from germline, CDR1 is SGHAT and CDR2 is FQNNGV. The CDR3 totals 13 residues. Trimming cost V 1 base and J 5 bases, with 6 bases left between them. The CDR3 spells CASSLGQNNEQFF. CDR3 nucleotide sequence: TGTGCCAGCAGCTTAGGCCAGAACAATGAGCAGTTCTTC.